These 7 T cell receptor beta chains were sequenced from one sample in a study of T cells after yellow fever vaccination. MiXCR was run by TCRdb on the 5' RACE reads, yielding one entry per CDR3 protein. Counted here are 550,000 or so distinct CDR3 sequences, over 15% occurring once; the ten biggest clones make up roughly 13%. Sequences were derived from PBMCs, sampled 15 days after the yellow fever booster vaccination. These receptors were obtained from a young man who received the YFV17D yellow fever vaccine.

The V and J genes are TRBV7-2 and TRBJ2-1; 8 bases agree with TRBD2. This CDR3 contains 15 residues. With 4 bases clipped from V and 10 bases from J, the junction kept 12 bases outside the gene matches. Germline-derived CDR1 and CDR2 are SGHTA and FQGNSA. The CDR3 nucleotides read TGTGCCAGCAGCTACGGACTAGCAAAGACGGGGGAGCAGTTCTTC. Translation gives CASSYGLAKTGEQFF.

The chain recombines TRBV20-1 with TRBJ2-7; 7 bases match TRBD2. This CDR3 comprises 15 residues. Trimming at V came to 1 base and at J to 0 bases, leaving 6 bases not matched to a gene. Germline CDR1 DFQATT, CDR2 SNEGSKA (reference sequence). The CDR3: CSARVGLADSYEQYF. The CDR3 DNA is TGCAGTGCTAGAGTTGGGCTAGCGGACTCCTACGAGCAGTACTTC.

This clonotype was counted only a few times. The chain has TRBV11-2 and TRBJ2-5, with D unresolved. Trimming stripped 4 bases from V and 1 base from J, with 22 bases between. The CDR3 runs 18 residues. In germline, CDR1 is SGHAT, CDR2 FQNNGV. CDR3 sequence: CASSSPSALYDLQETQYF. The CDR3 region has the DNA TGTGCCAGCAGCTCGCCGTCGGCGCTTTACGACCTCCAAGAGACCCAGTACTTC.

This clonotype appeared a few times. The CDR3 here is CASSSAPSSYNEQFF. In DNA form, the CDR3 reads TGTGCCAGCAGCTCGGCCCCTTCCTCCTACAATGAGCAGTTCTTC. The gene calls are TRBV5-6 and TRBJ2-1; D unclear. Trimming took off 3 bases at V and 0 bases at J, with 10 bases between the two ends. This CDR3 region has 15 residues. Germline lookup yields CDR1 SGHDT and CDR2 YYEEEE.

This clonotype was detected only a few times. J is TRBJ2-7 and V is TRBV4-1, with D perhaps TRBD1 or TRBD2 (5 bases each). The germline V gene has CDR1 MGHRA and CDR2 YSYEKL. Between the trimmed V and J ends, which lost 3 bases and 2 bases, there was a span of 14 bases. CDR3 length equals 15 residues. For the CDR3, the DNA is TGCGCCAGCAGCCAGGTCCCGACAGCGGCCTACGAGCAGTACTTC. This gives the protein CASSQVPTAAYEQYF.

This sequence joins TRBV7-2 and TRBJ2-7; unclear D gene. V lost 6 bases, J lost 5 bases, and 17 bases lay in between. This CDR3 has 14 amino acids. Germline V gene sequence: CDR1 SGHTA, CDR2 FQGNSA. In DNA form, the CDR3 reads TGTGCCAGCAGTCTCAGAGTGGTAAGGGACGAGCAGTACTTC. As protein: CASSLRVVRDEQYF.

This chain links TRBV10-3 with TRBJ2-1, with 7 bases aligning to TRBD1. V lost 6 bases and J lost 2; bases outside the gene matches: 1. The CDR3 contains 13 residues. Germline-derived CDR1 and CDR2 are ENHRY and SYGVKD. CDR3 sequence (DNA): TGTGCCATCAGCGGGACAGCCTACAATGAGCAGTTCTTC. This sequence encodes CAISGTAYNEQFF.